Detailed here is one T cell receptor (beta chain). Antigen: not known. This specimen belongs to a study of OX40 agonist ivuxolimab in advanced cancers. Across the study: Patients undergoing dose escalation presented with hepatocellular carcinoma, melanoma, renal cell or head and neck cancer. Averaging roughly 60 years in age, with a range of about 20 to 90, the cohort was 80% to 90% male.

Findings of the study overall: The average count of expanded clones was higher among CD8+ T cells than among CD4+.

Peripheral blood came from all dose cohorts at three timepoints. The germline CDR1 and CDR2 sequences are MDHEN and SYDVKM. The CDR3 contains 15 residues. V was pared by 8 bases and J by 5 bases, with 20 bases between. Assay used: immunoSEQ multiplex PCR; TCRdb lists only in-frame clones, some missing. The sample lists approximately 10,000 clones; 70% to 80% were seen once. The TCR sequence derives from an adult with an advanced solid tumor such as melanoma, head and neck, liver or kidney cancer. J is TRBJ2-3 and V is TRBV28; maybe TRBD1 (6 bases). The sample consisted of CD4+ or CD8+ T cells sorted from blood, taken in a trial of the OX40 agonist ivuxolimab. CDR3: CASRLVAEGVDTQYF. The CDR3 DNA follows: TGTGCCAGCCGACTCGTGGCAGAGGGGGTAGATACGCAGTATTTT.